Listed below are T cell receptor beta chains from one sample, sequenced in a study of blood T cell repertoires in COVID-19. Produced via immunoSEQ multiplex PCR; TCRdb's table is partial and in-frame only. The data hold around 250,000 clones, with roughly 83% observed a single time. The specimen was peripheral blood. These receptors all stem from a man older than 75 with acute or convalescent COVID-19. Each CDR3 is given with its conserved first and last residue. The D gene is left open where the match is weak. Only some rows state a clone size, as once, few, many or a class for expanded clones.

>TRBJ1-4|-|TRBD1|TRBV7-9
CASTFVGASTGSEKLFF
TGTGCCAGCACCTTTGTAGGCGCTTCGACAGGGAGTGAAAAACTGTTTTTT
>TRBJ2-2|-|-|TRBV19
CASSILDAGTGELFF
TGTGCCAGTAGTATTCTGGACGCGGGCACCGGGGAGCTGTTTTTT
>TRBJ1-5|-|TRBD1|TRBV24-1
CATSARGQGHNQPQHF
TGTGCCACCAGTGCCCGAGGACAGGGCCACAATCAGCCCCAGCATTTT
>TRBJ1-5|-|-|TRBV28
CASSSGVGEPQHF
TGTGCCAGCTCCTCAGGGGTTGGGGAGCCCCAGCATTTT
>TRBJ1-5|-|TRBD1|TRBV19
CASSQGDLSNQPQHF
TGTGCCAGTAGCCAGGGGGATCTAAGCAATCAGCCCCAGCATTTT
>TRBJ1-4|-|-|TRBV27
CASSPWPPTNEKLFF
TGTGCCAGCAGCCCATGGCCGCCAACTAATGAAAAACTGTTTTTT
>TRBJ2-1|-|TRBD2|TRBV9
CASSVGTKDNEQFF
TGTGCCAGCAGCGTCGGGACTAAGGACAATGAGCAGTTCTTC
>TRBJ1-2|-|-|TRBV4-2
CASSQRQTGYGYTF
TGTGCCAGCAGCCAGCGCCAAACAGGGTACGGCTACACCTTC
>TRBJ1-4|-|TRBD1|TRBV7-6
CASSLGGQVNEKLFF
TGTGCCAGCAGCTTAGGCGGACAGGTTAATGAAAAACTGTTTTTT
>TRBJ1-4|few|-|TRBV7-2
CASSLASAGLVEEKLFF
TGTGCCAGCAGCTTAGCATCGGCGGGCCTGGTGGAAGAAAAACTGTTTTTT
>TRBJ2-7|-|-|TRBV6-2/TRBV6-3
CASSYSPGTVTRLYEQYF
TGTGCCAGCAGTTACTCTCCGGGGACCGTGACTAGACTCTACGAGCAGTACTTC
>TRBJ2-7|-|-|TRBV5-1
CASSSPAYEQYF
TGCGCCAGCAGCTCCCCGGCCTACGAGCAGTACTTC
>TRBJ1-5|-|-|TRBV6-5
CASSYSQDGNQPQHF
TGTGCCAGCAGTTACTCGCAGGATGGGAATCAGCCCCAGCATTTT
>TRBJ2-7|-|TRBD2|TRBV20-1
CSASTSGSGEQYF
TGCAGTGCTAGTACCAGCGGGAGTGGTGAGCAGTACTTC
>TRBJ2-5|-|TRBD2|TRBV5-4
CASSGPGGETQYF
TGTGCCAGCAGCGGCCCGGGGGGAGAGACCCAGTACTTC
>TRBJ1-4|-|-|TRBV19
CASSIGGGQNEKLFF
TGTGCCAGTAGTATAGGAGGCGGTCAAAATGAAAAACTGTTTTTT
>TRBJ2-7|-|-|TRBV2
CASSEAGGTGEQYF
TGTGCCAGCAGTGAAGCCGGGGGTACAGGCGAGCAGTACTTC
>TRBJ2-7|-|TRBD1|TRBV28
CASSRPGTGASEQYF
TGTGCCAGCAGTCGCCCCGGGACAGGGGCTTCCGAGCAGTACTTC
>TRBJ1-1|-|-|TRBV7-9
CASSLLTEAFF
TGTGCCAGCAGCTTACTTACTGAAGCTTTCTTT
>TRBJ2-5|-|TRBD2|TRBV7-2
CASSGLAGDETQYF
TGTGCCAGCAGCGGGCTAGCGGGCGATGAGACCCAGTACTTC
>TRBJ1-5|-|TRBD1|TRBV2
CASSEGQGRPQHF
TGTGCCAGCAGTGAGGGACAGGGCAGGCCCCAGCATTTT
>TRBJ1-2|few|-|TRBV19
CASSEVSSYGYTF
TGTGCCAGTAGTGAGGTTTCAAGCTATGGCTACACCTTC
>TRBJ1-3|-|-|TRBV3-1/TRBV3-2
CASREAFGIGNTIYF
TGTGCCAGCCGCGAGGCCTTTGGCATTGGAAACACCATATATTTT
>TRBJ1-2|-|TRBD1|TRBV11-3
CASSRGQGADGYTF
TGTGCCAGCAGCCGAGGACAGGGGGCCGATGGCTACACCTTC
>TRBJ2-1|-|TRBD2|TRBV28
CASTTPGLAYEQFF
TGTGCCAGCACCACCCCGGGACTAGCCTATGAGCAGTTCTTC
>TRBJ2-2|-|-|TRBV5-1
CASSLGRGYTGELFF
TGCGCCAGCAGCTTGGGCAGGGGATACACCGGGGAGCTGTTTTTT
>TRBJ1-1|-|TRBD1|TRBV29-1
CSVRGGAEAFF
TGCAGCGTGCGAGGGGGCGCTGAAGCTTTCTTT
>TRBJ2-3|-|TRBD2|TRBV29-1
CSVRIAGLTDTQYF
TGCAGCGTTCGCATAGCGGGACTCACAGATACGCAGTATTTT
>TRBJ1-1|-|-|TRBV7-9
CASSSLLGYEAFF
TGTGCCAGCAGCTCGTTACTAGGTTATGAAGCTTTCTTT
>TRBJ1-4|once|TRBD1|TRBV28
CASTPGQGIFEKLFF
TGTGCCAGCACCCCGGGACAGGGAATTTTCGAAAAACTGTTTTTT
>TRBJ1-2|-|TRBD1|TRBV28
CASSLYYRGQDYGYTF
TGTGCCAGCAGTTTATATTACAGGGGGCAAGACTATGGCTACACCTTC
>TRBJ2-4|-|-|TRBV11-2
CASSLIFEAVKNIQYF
TGTGCCAGCAGCTTAATTTTCGAGGCAGTCAAAAACATTCAGTACTTC
>TRBJ1-2|-|TRBD1|TRBV6-5
CASRGTVLYGYTF
TGTGCCAGCAGGGGGACAGTTTTATATGGCTACACCTTC
>TRBJ2-3|-|-|TRBV4-2
CASSDSTDTQYF
TGTGCCAGCAGCGACTCCACAGATACGCAGTATTTT
>TRBJ1-2|-|-|TRBV4-1
CASSLGGAAYGYTF
TGCGCCAGCAGCCTGGGGGGGGCGGCCTATGGCTACACCTTC
>TRBJ1-5|-|TRBD1|TRBV6-5
CASRETGGGNQPQHF
TGTGCCAGCAGAGAGACAGGGGGCGGCAATCAGCCCCAGCATTTT
>TRBJ1-2|-|-|TRBV9
CASSVGGAYGYTF
TGTGCCAGCAGCGTAGGTGGGGCCTATGGCTACACCTTC
>TRBJ2-7|once|-|TRBV19
CASSTRQYAYEQYF
TGTGCCAGTAGTACCCGACAGTACGCCTACGAGCAGTACTTC
>TRBJ1-1|-|-|TRBV7-9
CASTGGGAEGAFF
TGTGCCAGCACCGGGGGAGGGGCCGAGGGAGCTTTCTTT
>TRBJ2-2|-|-|TRBV9
CASRKDRPRSRGTGELFF
TGTGCCAGCAGAAAAGACAGACCCCGTTCTAGGGGCACCGGGGAGCTGTTTTTT
>TRBJ2-4|-|TRBD1|TRBV27
CASSFAGTESSQYF
TGTGCCAGCAGTTTCGCCGGGACAGAGTCCTCTCAGTACTTC
>TRBJ2-1|-|TRBD2|TRBV4-3
CASSQVLRGEQFF
TGCGCCAGCAGCCAAGTCTTGCGGGGGGAGCAGTTCTTC
>TRBJ1-2|once|-|TRBV19
CASSQGQTGYTF
TGTGCCAGTAGCCAGGGACAAACCGGCTACACCTTC
>TRBJ2-2|once|TRBD2|TRBV19
CASSIGRGVNTGELFF
TGTGCCAGTAGTATAGGTCGGGGGGTTAACACCGGGGAGCTGTTTTTT
>TRBJ2-1|-|TRBD2|TRBV5-4
CASSFGGLAGSGEQFF
TGTGCCAGCAGCTTCGGGGGACTAGCGGGGTCTGGTGAGCAGTTCTTC
>TRBJ1-6|-|-|TRBV12-3/TRBV12-4
CASSTLVGSPLHF
TGTGCCAGCAGTACACTAGTTGGTTCACCCCTCCACTTT
>TRBJ1-6|-|-|TRBV4-2
CASSQDGQSNSPLHF
TGTGCCAGCAGCCAAGACGGACAGTCTAATTCACCCCTCCACTTT
>TRBJ2-1|-|TRBD2|TRBV10-1
CASSGGKRGNEQFF
TGCGCCAGCAGTGGCGGAAAGCGGGGTAATGAGCAGTTCTTC
>TRBJ1-4|-|-|TRBV20-1
CSATETGGDEKLFF
TGCAGTGCTACTGAGACAGGCGGAGATGAAAAACTGTTTTTT
>TRBJ1-2|-|-|TRBV28
CASRQGNYGYTF
TGTGCCAGCAGACAGGGAAACTATGGCTACACCTTC
>TRBJ1-2|-|-|TRBV29-1
CSVDAAASNYGYTF
TGCAGCGTTGATGCGGCAGCTTCTAACTATGGCTACACCTTC
>TRBJ1-4|-|-|TRBV18
CASSPSAQALFF
TGTGCCAGCTCACCTTCCGCGCAGGCCCTGTTTTTT
>TRBJ1-1|-|-|TRBV19
CASSIERDTEAFF
TGTGCCAGTAGTATCGAAAGAGACACTGAAGCTTTCTTT
>TRBJ1-2|-|-|TRBV21-1
CASSSRRRGWYGYTF
TGTGCCAGCAGCTCGCGACGAAGAGGATGGTATGGCTACACCTTC
>TRBJ1-6|-|-|TRBV7-9
CASSLPGQGGSPLHF
TGTGCCAGCAGCTTACCTGGGCAGGGCGGTTCACCCCTCCACTTT
>TRBJ2-7|-|TRBD2|TRBV5-4
CASSPGLAGGPEEQYF
TGTGCCAGCAGCCCGGGACTAGCGGGGGGGCCAGAGGAGCAGTACTTC
>TRBJ1-1|-|-|TRBV27
CASSTAANVVEAFF
TGTGCCAGCAGTACAGCGGCGAATGTGGTTGAAGCTTTCTTT